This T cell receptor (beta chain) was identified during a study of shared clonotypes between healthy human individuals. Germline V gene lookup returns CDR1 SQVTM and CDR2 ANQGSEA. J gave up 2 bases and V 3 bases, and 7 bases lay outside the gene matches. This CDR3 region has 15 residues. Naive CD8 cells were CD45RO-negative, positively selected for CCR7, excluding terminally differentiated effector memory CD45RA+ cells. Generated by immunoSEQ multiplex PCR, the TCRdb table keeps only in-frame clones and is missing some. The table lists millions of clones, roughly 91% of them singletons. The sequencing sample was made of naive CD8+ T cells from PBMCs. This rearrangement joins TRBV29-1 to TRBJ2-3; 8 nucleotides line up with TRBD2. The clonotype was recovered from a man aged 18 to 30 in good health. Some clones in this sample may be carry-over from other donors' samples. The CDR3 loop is CSVDPGRALTDTQYF. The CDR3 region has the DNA TGCAGCGTTGACCCCGGGAGGGCCCTCACAGATACGCAGTATTTT.